The 30 T cell receptor beta chains below come from one sample, sequenced in a study of human T cells and chemical hapten exposure (dated by TCRdb to the early 2020s). To prepare the library, RACE was applied. The listed sequencing device is NextSeq 500. The public reads were quality trimmed at Q25 with fastp and then assembled into clones with MiXCR by TCRdb, keeping productive beta chains. Each record represents a unique CDR3 protein, reported with the most common genes and DNA among its rows. The sample includes roughly 32,000 distinct CDR3 sequences, with 5.8% observed a single time. The ten top clones hold 4.5% to 7% of the sample. The sample's time point label, decoded: patch test 3, about 24 weeks after DPC sensitization. The treatment or condition label here, explained by the study, means: therapeutic diphenylcyclopropenone sensitization with weekly scalp DPC. This sample comprised whole blood, obtained in connection with sensitization to the hapten diphenylcyclopropenone (DPC). These TCRs come from a man under 40 with alopecia areata. Some clones in this sample may be carry-over from other donors' samples.

The chain combines TRBV2 with TRBJ2-3; D is undetermined. Germline-derived CDR1 and CDR2 are SNHLY and FYNNEI. This CDR3 is built from 14 residues. Trimming removed 4 bases at V and 1 base at J, with 9 bases between. The DNA for the CDR3 is TGTGCCAGCAGTGTGGCATTTGGCACAGATACGCAGTATTTT. This encodes CASSVAFGTDTQYF.

At least ten counts were recorded for this clonotype. The chain employs TRBV12-3 or TRBV12-4 and TRBJ2-5, with 9 positions matching TRBD2. Unmatched junction bases numbered 10, after V lost 6 bases and J lost 5 bases. This CDR3 contains 15 residues. The DNA for the CDR3 is TGTGCCAGCAGCCCCGGGCGGGGGGGCCTTGAGACCCAGTACTTC. As protein: CASSPGRGGLETQYF.

This clonotype was detected ten times or more. Germline and junction disagree at one end, which may indicate a read error. The CDR3 loop is CASSQQGFLDF. The CDR3 DNA sequence: TGTGCCAGCAGCCAGCAAGGGTTTTTGGACTTC. The chain is built from TRBV6-2 or TRBV6-3 and TRBJ2-4; D call uncertain. The CDR3 contains 11 residues. Germline V lookup: CDR1 MNHEY, CDR2 SVGEGT.

This clonotype was seen more than once but under ten times. The CDR3 region is CSASEAGGRRGQYF. The CDR3 nucleotides read TGCAGTGCTAGTGAAGCGGGGGGGCGCAGAGGCCAGTACTTC. This sequence joins TRBV20-1 and TRBJ2-5; TRBD2 matches at 10 bases. V gave up 3 bases and J gave up 10 bases; unmatched junction bases: 11. Germline CDR1 DFQATT, CDR2 SNEGSKA (reference sequence). This CDR3 spans 14 amino acids.

This clonotype was seen repeatedly, ten times or more. V is TRBV4-1 and J is TRBJ1-2; maybe TRBD1 (6 bases). Germline V gene lookup returns CDR1 MGHRA and CDR2 YSYEKL. The V end lost 0 bases, the J end lost 8 bases, and 16 bases lay between the germline ends. The CDR3 totals 15 residues. CDR3 loop: CASSQDFHRVEGYTF. CDR3 DNA sequence: TGCGCCAGCAGCCAAGACTTTCACAGGGTGGAAGGCTACACCTTC.

This clonotype was counted ten times or more. The chain carries TRBV6-5 and TRBJ2-1; 9 bases line up with TRBD1. The germline V gene encodes CDR1 MNHEY and CDR2 SVGAGI. V shed 6 bases and J 9 bases; nucleotides not matched to a gene: 6. CDR3 length equals 13 residues. The CDR3 nucleotides read TGTGCCAGCAGGACCCGGACAGGGGTTGAGCAGTTCTTC. Amino acids: CASRTRTGVEQFF.

At least ten counts were recorded for this clonotype. This chain joins TRBV2 and TRBJ2-1, with TRBD2 identical over 10 bases. The CDR3 loop spans 16 amino acids. Per the germline V gene, CDR1 is SNHLY and CDR2 is FYNNEI. V trimming: 6 bases; J trimming: 9 bases; junction bases outside the gene matches: 14. The CDR3, as DNA: TGTGCCAGCAGGGCGGAGGCTAGCGGGAGCGGTCGTGAGCAGTTCTTC. Translated: CASRAEASGSGREQFF.

The V gene is TRBV7-2, the J gene TRBJ2-1; 9 bases fit TRBD2. Per the germline V gene, CDR1 is SGHTA and CDR2 is FQGNSA. Unmatched junction bases numbered 8, after V lost 4 bases and J lost 7 bases. This CDR3 spans 15 amino acids. The CDR3 DNA sequence: TGTGCCAGCAGCTCCCCCCTAGCGGGAATGAATGAGCAGTTCTTC. This encodes CASSSPLAGMNEQFF.

There are many counts of this clonotype. The chain combines TRBV12-3 or TRBV12-4 with TRBJ1-4; no clear D gene. The CDR3 covers 14 residues. V shed 6 bases and J shed 2 bases, with 10 bases lying between them. The CDR3 sequence is CASSVGSTNEKLFF. Here the CDR3 DNA reads TGTGCCAGCAGCGTGGGCTCGACTAATGAAAAACTGTTTTTT.

This clonotype was found many times. The chain employs TRBV6-6 and TRBJ2-5, with D possibly matching TRBD1 (5 bases). The CDR3 is 16 amino acids. CDR1 is MNHNY and CDR2 is SVGAGI in the germline V gene (reference sequence). Between the trimmed V and J ends, which lost 6 bases and 5 bases, there was a span of 22 bases. Written as DNA, the CDR3 is TGTGCCAGCAGAAGCCCTGACAAAGGGGCAAGGGAGACCCAGTACTTC. Its translation: CASRSPDKGARETQYF.

This clonotype showed up many times. This chain joins TRBV2 and TRBJ2-7; D gene uncertain. The CDR3 loop spans 13 amino acids. CDR1 SNHLY and CDR2 FYNNEI come from the germline V gene. V lost 4 bases and J lost 5, with 12 bases in between. The CDR3: CASSGLIQDEQYF. For the CDR3, the DNA is TGTGCCAGCAGTGGCCTCATTCAGGACGAGCAGTACTTC.

This clonotype was detected many times. V is TRBV12-3 or TRBV12-4 and J is TRBJ1-2, with 9 bases fitting TRBD1. This CDR3 spans 13 amino acids. Germline trimming cut 5 bases from V and 5 bases from J; bases unmatched to any gene: 3. The CDR3 DNA reads as TGTGCCAGCAGTCGGACAGGGGAATATGGCTACACCTTC. Translation: CASSRTGEYGYTF.

This clonotype was picked up many times. The chain carries TRBV6-5 and TRBJ2-2; 8 nucleotides match TRBD2. Germline CDR1 MNHEY, CDR2 SVGAGI. CDR3 length equals 18 residues. V lost 0 bases, J lost 0 bases, and 6 bases stayed unmatched. The CDR3 here is CASSYSKALAANTGELFF. CDR3 nucleotides: TGTGCCAGCAGTTACTCAAAGGCACTAGCGGCGAACACCGGGGAGCTGTTTTTT.

This clonotype showed up many times. The chain is built from TRBV20-1 and TRBJ2-6, with 8 nucleotides matching TRBD2. CDR1 and CDR2 from the germline V gene are DFQATT and SNEGSKA (reference sequence). The CDR3 has 19 amino acids. Losses at the gene ends were 0 bases for V and 0 bases for J; bases not matched to a gene: 10. CDR3 nucleotide sequence: TGCAGTGCTAGAGATCTATCAGGAGCGGGGGACTCTGGGGCCAACGTCCTGACTTTC. As protein: CSARDLSGAGDSGANVLTF.

This clonotype was detected ten times or more. V gene TRBV19 combines with J gene TRBJ1-5; no clear D gene. V lost 3 bases, J lost 2 bases, and 2 bases lay in between. The CDR3 totals 12 residues. The V gene's germline CDR1 is LNHDA and CDR2 SQIVND (reference sequence). CDR3 DNA: TGTGCCAGTAGTATTGGCAATCAGCCCCAGCATTTT. Amino acids: CASSIGNQPQHF.

In its sample, this clonotype was seen a few times. The chain uses TRBV29-1 and TRBJ2-3, with unresolved D. This CDR3 spans 14 amino acids. Trimming removed 7 bases at V and 7 bases at J, with 21 bases between. The germline gives CDR1 SQVTM, CDR2 ANQGSEA. The CDR3 sequence: CSELGYGGGNTQYF. The CDR3 DNA sequence: TGCAGCGAGCTCGGATATGGCGGCGGTAATACGCAGTATTTT.

This clonotype came up many times. J is TRBJ2-1 and V is TRBV3-1; TRBD1 or TRBD2 may be the D gene (5 bases each). CDR3 size: 17 residues. V dropped 4 bases and J dropped 10 bases, with 26 bases sitting between them. In germline, CDR1 is LGHDT, CDR2 YNNKEL (reference sequence). The CDR3 sequence is CASSPPRGAAYKEEQFF. CDR3 DNA sequence: TGTGCCAGCAGCCCTCCTAGAGGGGCTGCATACAAAGAAGAGCAGTTCTTC.

This clonotype has at least ten counts. The rearrangement joins TRBV12-3 or TRBV12-4 to TRBJ2-1, with unresolved D. Trimming shortened V by 3 bases and J by 9 bases, and 9 bases separated the two germline ends. The CDR3 runs to 12 residues. CDR3 sequence: CASSLAAGEQFF. Written as DNA, the CDR3 is TGTGCCAGCAGTTTGGCCGCCGGTGAGCAGTTCTTC.

This clonotype was seen at least ten times. J is TRBJ2-2 and V is TRBV20-1; no clear D. Germline lookup yields CDR1 DFQATT and CDR2 SNEGSKA (reference sequence). The CDR3 consists of 14 residues. The V end was cut by 0 bases, the J end by 2 bases, with 7 bases between. The CDR3 region is CSARDRRNTGELFF. The CDR3, as DNA: TGCAGTGCTAGAGATCGAAGAAACACCGGGGAGCTGTTTTTT.

This clonotype was seen repeatedly, ten times or more. The J gene is TRBJ2-3, the V gene TRBV9; TRBD2 aligns across 8 bases. The ends lost 0 bases at V and 6 bases at J; junction bases unmatched: 6. The germline V gene encodes CDR1 SGDLS and CDR2 YYNGEE. The CDR3 has 15 residues. In DNA form, the CDR3 reads TGTGCCAGCAGCGTAGCGGTAGCGGGGAGTGATACGCAGTATTTT. It translates to CASSVAVAGSDTQYF. Full variable domain (outside the CDR3, taken from reference TRBV9 and TRBJ2-3): DSGVTQTPKHLITATGQRVTLRCSPRSGDLSVYWYQQSLDQGLQFLIQYYNGEERAKGNILERFSAQQFPDLHSELNLSSLELGDSALYFCASSVAVAGSDTQYFGPGTRLTVL.

By frequency in the sample, this clonotype is medium-sized. This chain's CDR3 is CASSPGSTDTQYF. In nucleotides, the CDR3 is TGTGCCAGCAGCCCCGGGTCCACAGATACGCAGTATTTT. The chain links TRBV7-6 to TRBJ2-3; D remains unclear. Trimming took off 5 bases at V and 2 bases at J, with 8 bases between the two ends. The CDR3 loop spans 13 amino acids. CDR1 and CDR2 from the germline V gene are SGHVS and FNYEAQ. Together with reference TRBV7-6 and TRBJ2-3, the CDR3 gives the full variable domain: GAGVSQSPRYKVTKRGQDVALRCDPISGHVSLYWYRQALGQGPEFLTYFNYEAQQDKSGLPNDRFSAERPEGSISTLTIQRTEQRDSAMYRCASSPGSTDTQYFGPGTRLTVL.

This sequence joins TRBV3-1 and TRBJ2-7; TRBD2 matches at 7 bases. Trimming took 11 bases from V and 5 from J; bases not matched to a gene: 9. Germline V lookup: CDR1 LGHDT, CDR2 YNNKEL (reference sequence). This CDR3 has 12 amino acids. Here the CDR3 reads CAVQGGLDEQYF. CDR3 nucleotide sequence: TGTGCCGTTCAGGGAGGGCTGGACGAGCAGTACTTC.

This clonotype appeared many times. The chain employs TRBV7-9 and TRBJ2-7, with TRBD1 as a possible D gene (5 bases). Germline loops: CDR1 SEHNR, CDR2 FQNEAQ (reference sequence). V lost 5 bases and J 0 bases, leaving 14 bases between the germline ends. CDR3 length equals 15 residues. CDR3 sequence reads: CASSHTGPLSYEQYF. The CDR3 DNA sequence: TGTGCCAGCAGCCATACAGGTCCTCTCTCCTACGAGCAGTACTTC.

This clonotype was observed at least ten times. The chain recombines TRBV4-2 with TRBJ2-5, with TRBD2 matching 7 bases. CDR3 size: 17 residues. The V gene's germline CDR1 is LGHNA and CDR2 YNFKEQ. V was clipped by 3 bases and J by 2 bases; unmatched bases: 12. The DNA for the CDR3 is TGTGCCAGCAGCCACCGAGGGAGCGGGGCGCTTCAAGAGACCCAGTACTTC. As protein: CASSHRGSGALQETQYF.

This clonotype was picked up many times. The V call is TRBV6-1, the J call TRBJ2-7; no definite D call. This CDR3 contains 15 residues. V shed 1 base and J shed 3 bases, with 13 bases lying between them. CDR1 and CDR2 from the germline V gene are MNHNS and SASEGT. The CDR3 reads CASSEVTPPGYEQYF. CDR3 nucleotides: TGTGCCAGCAGTGAAGTGACCCCTCCGGGCTACGAGCAGTACTTC.

In this sample, this clonotype turned up many times. This rearrangement joins TRBV7-9 to TRBJ2-1, with D possibly matching TRBD1 (7 bases). This CDR3 comprises 16 residues. The ends were cut back, 1 base at V and 2 bases at J, with 12 bases in the middle. Germline V lookup: CDR1 SEHNR, CDR2 FQNEAQ (reference sequence). In DNA form, the CDR3 reads TGTGCCAGCAGCTTAGGACAGGGAGGAACCTACAATGAGCAGTTCTTC. Translating gives CASSLGQGGTYNEQFF.

Points on this clonotype: A read error is possible here, since a much larger clone lies one base away. The conserved closing phenylalanine or tryptophan is absent in this CDR3, likely reflecting a read error. V and J are TRBV28 and TRBJ2-7; 7 bases line up with TRBD2. With 2 bases clipped from V and 3 bases from J, the junction kept 4 bases outside the gene matches. Per germline, CDR1 MDHEN and CDR2 SYDVKM. The CDR3 has 14 residues. CDR3 sequence (DNA): TGTGCCAGCAGTTTAGCGGGAGAGGTCTACGAGCAGTACTTA. Protein sequence: CASSLAGEVYEQYL.

In this sample, this clonotype turned up many times. V is TRBV23-1 and J is TRBJ2-1, with 14 positions matching TRBD2. Being an ORF, TRBV23-1 has a function that is uncertain. CDR3 size: 16 residues. J was trimmed by 6 bases and V by 4 bases; bases with no gene match: 5. CDR3 in amino acids: CASSPGLAGVPNEQFF. CDR3 sequence (DNA): TGCGCCAGCAGTCCGGGACTAGCGGGAGTTCCCAATGAGCAGTTCTTC.

This clonotype was recorded at least ten times. The chain joins TRBV18 to TRBJ2-7; 7 positions match TRBD2. V was pared by 3 bases and J by 3 bases, with 23 bases of the junction left unmatched. The CDR3 spans 20 residues. Germline V gene data show CDR1 as KGHSH and CDR2 as LQKENI. CDR3 sequence (DNA): TGTGCCAGCTCACCGCAGGAAGCGGGATCTCTCGGGGGATCCTTCTACGAGCAGTACTTC. Protein product: CASSPQEAGSLGGSFYEQYF. Looking up the rest from reference TRBV18 and TRBJ2-7 gives the full variable domain: NAGVMQNPRHLVRRRGQEARLRCSPMKGHSHVYWYRQLPEEGLKFMVYLQKENIIDESGMPKERFSAEFPKEGPSILRIQQVVRGDSAAYFCASSPQEAGSLGGSFYEQYFGPGTRLTVT.

Ten or more counts support this clonotype. This chain joins TRBV4-3 and TRBJ2-3; D is uncertain. The germline CDR1 and CDR2 sequences are LGHNA and YSLEER. The CDR3 is 15 residues long. V lost 0 bases to trimming and J lost 1 base, with 8 bases between them. The CDR3 region has the DNA TGCGCCAGCAGCCAAGATCCCACAGGCACAGATACGCAGTATTTT. Protein sequence: CASSQDPTGTDTQYF.